The TCR beta chain described here comes from a study of graft-versus-host responses after intestinal transplantation. Study in general: Recipients got multivisceral, liver-intestinal, or isolated intestinal transplants. Whole-study results and caveats: Recipient bone marrow held GvH clones, some seen earlier in ileum or blood.

Note on this clone: Its antigen is not identified.

Data came from immunoSEQ multiplex PCR; TCRdb stores just in-frame clones and leaves some out. Altogether under 55,000 clones are present, roughly 91% being singletons, with the ten largest covering 3.5% to 5%. Germline values: CDR1 SQVTM, CDR2 ANQGSEA. The junction had 10 bases not matched to a gene; V was cut back by 4 bases and J by 4 bases. The CDR3 is 16 amino acids. The source was PBMCs, collected 524 days after transplant. The V call is TRBV29-1, the J call TRBJ2-3, with 11 bases aligning to TRBD2. This TCR derives from a human patient who received an intestinal transplant, so some T cells may come from the graft donor. CDR3: CSVVSVLAGDPDTQYF. CDR3 coding DNA: TGCAGCGTTGTGAGCGTACTAGCGGGAGATCCAGATACGCAGTATTTT.